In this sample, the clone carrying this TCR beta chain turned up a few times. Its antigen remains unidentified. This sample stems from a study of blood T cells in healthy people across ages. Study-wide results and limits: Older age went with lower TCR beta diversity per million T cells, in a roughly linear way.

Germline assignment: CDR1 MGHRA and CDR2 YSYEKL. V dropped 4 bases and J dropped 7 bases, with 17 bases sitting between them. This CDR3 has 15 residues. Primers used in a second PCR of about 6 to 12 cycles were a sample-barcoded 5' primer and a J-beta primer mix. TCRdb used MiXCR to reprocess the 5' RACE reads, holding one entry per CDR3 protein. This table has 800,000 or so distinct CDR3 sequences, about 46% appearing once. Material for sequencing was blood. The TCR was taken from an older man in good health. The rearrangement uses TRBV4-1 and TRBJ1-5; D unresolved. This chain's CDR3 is CASSPYHSAAQPQHF. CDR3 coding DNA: TGCGCCAGCAGCCCATACCATTCGGCGGCCCAGCCCCAGCATTTT.